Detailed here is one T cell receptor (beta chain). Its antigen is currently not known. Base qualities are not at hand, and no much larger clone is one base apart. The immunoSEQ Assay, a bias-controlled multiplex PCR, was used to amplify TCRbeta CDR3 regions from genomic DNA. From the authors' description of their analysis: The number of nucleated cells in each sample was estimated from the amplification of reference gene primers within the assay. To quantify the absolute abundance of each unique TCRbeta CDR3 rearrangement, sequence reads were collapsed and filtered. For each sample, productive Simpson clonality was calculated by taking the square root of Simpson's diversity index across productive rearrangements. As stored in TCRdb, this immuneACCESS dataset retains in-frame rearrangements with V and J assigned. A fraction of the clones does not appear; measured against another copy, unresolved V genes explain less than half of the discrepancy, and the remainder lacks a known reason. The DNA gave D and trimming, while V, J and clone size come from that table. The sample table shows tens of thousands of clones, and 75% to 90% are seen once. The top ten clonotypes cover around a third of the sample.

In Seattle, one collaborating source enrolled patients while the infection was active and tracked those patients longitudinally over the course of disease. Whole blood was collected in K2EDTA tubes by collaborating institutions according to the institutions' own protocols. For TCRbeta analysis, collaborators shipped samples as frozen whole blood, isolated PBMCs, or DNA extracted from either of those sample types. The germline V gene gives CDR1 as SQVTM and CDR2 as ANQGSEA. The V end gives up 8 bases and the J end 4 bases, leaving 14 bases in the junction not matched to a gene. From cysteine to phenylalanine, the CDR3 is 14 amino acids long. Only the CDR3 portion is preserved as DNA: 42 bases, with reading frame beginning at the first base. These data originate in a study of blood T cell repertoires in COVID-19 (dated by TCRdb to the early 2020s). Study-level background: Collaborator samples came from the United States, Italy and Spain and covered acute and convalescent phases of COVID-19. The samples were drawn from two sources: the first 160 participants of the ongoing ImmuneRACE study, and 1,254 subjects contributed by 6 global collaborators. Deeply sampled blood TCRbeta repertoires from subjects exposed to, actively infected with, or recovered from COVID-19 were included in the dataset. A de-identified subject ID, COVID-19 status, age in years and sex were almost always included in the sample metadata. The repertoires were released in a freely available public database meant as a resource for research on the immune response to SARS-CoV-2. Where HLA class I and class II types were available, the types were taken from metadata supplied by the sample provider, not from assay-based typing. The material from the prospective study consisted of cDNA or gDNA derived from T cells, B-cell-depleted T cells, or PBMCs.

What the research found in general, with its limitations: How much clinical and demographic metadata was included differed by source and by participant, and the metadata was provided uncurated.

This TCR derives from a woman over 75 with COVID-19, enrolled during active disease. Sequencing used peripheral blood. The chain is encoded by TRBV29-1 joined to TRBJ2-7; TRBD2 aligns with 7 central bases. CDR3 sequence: CSFTEGAGLYEQYF. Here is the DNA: TGCAGCTTCACAGAGGGAGCGGGGCTTTACGAGCAGTACTTC.